The source of this TCR beta chain is a study of robustness of blood B and T cell sequencing (dated 2018 in TCRdb). Regarding the study in general: The goal of the study was to figure out the amount of peripheral blood required to reliably characterize the TCRbeta and IgG repertoires of an individual. In each of the ten independently drawn blood samples, both the TCRbeta and the IgG repertoires were quantified. As technical replicates, two replicate TCRbeta cDNA libraries were made from one shared RNA pool taken from a single 10 ml draw. Results and caveats for the whole study, not just this receptor: EDTA tubes required immediate fractionation, limiting use in multi-site collections. Evidence of cross-contamination, likely caused by batch processing, was seen in one pair of TCRbeta libraries, and the UMI-sequence pairs shared between the two libraries were removed. No improvement in the overlap of rare TCRbeta clonotypes was observed when tubes were pooled, implying that much larger blood volumes would be needed for rare TCRbeta clonotypes to be captured. The TCRbeta rarefaction curves did not fully level off, which suggests under-sequencing or many low-abundance clonotypes. The 1,000 most abundant TCRbeta clonotypes from the pooled draws were detected in every single 10 ml sample. When technical replicate libraries were compared, about 96% of the top 10,000 TCRbeta clonotypes in one library also turned up in the other. Combining 3 or 4 tubes (roughly 28-45 ml blood) brought coverage of the top 10,000 TCRbeta clonotypes close to saturation.

TCRbeta repertoires were measured from mRNA instead of genomic DNA, an approach that captures expressed receptors. Without cell sorting, buffy coat leukocytes were collected into Trizol, and RNA was extracted using the Direct-zol RNA MiniPrep Plus kit. EDTA blood tubes were spun right away at 4 degrees C to separate plasma, buffy coat and red blood cells. As concerns this clonotype: It lacks a known antigen. No per-base quality is available; no much larger clone lies one base away.

The method behind the library was PCR. TCRdb names Illumina MiSeq as the instrument used. cDNA was synthesized with SMARTScribe reverse transcriptase and a 5' template-switch oligo that added a universal priming site. Each cDNA molecule was tagged by a 12-nucleotide random unique molecular identifier (UMI) carried on the template-switch oligo. During reverse transcription, TCRbeta transcripts were targeted using chain-specific reverse primers. Uracil DNA glycosylase treatment was used to remove residual template-switch adapters, and a Qiagen MinElute kit was used to purify the cDNA. For the first PCR, 20 to 25 cycles were run with KAPA HiFi HotStart ReadyMix and step-out primers, split across four 50 ul reactions. Before further amplification, first-round PCR products were gel-purified. Illumina Nextera adapters were attached in a second 8-cycle PCR, after which libraries were purified and pooled. The UMI barcode for each TCRbeta molecule was captured by a 50-nucleotide 5' read. The authors processed their data as follows. Using the MIGEC toolkit, reads were grouped by UMI into consensus reads. PEAR was used to merge forward and reverse consensus reads into final reads. Identical UMI-sequence pairs shared across libraries were treated as cross-sample contamination and removed by a custom decontamination script. MIGMAP, a wrapper around IgBLAST, was used to carry out V(D)J assignment and CDR3 extraction. TCR clonotypes were defined by identical V gene, J gene and CDR3 amino acid sequence; CDR1 and CDR2 were not sequenced. The public reads were run again by TCRdb, first through fastp at Q25 and then through MiXCR, and only productive beta chains were kept. Rows are combined by CDR3 protein, so each entry shows the most common genes and DNA. These V and J calls derive from TCRdb rather than the authors' analysis. This sample comprises 4,000 or so distinct CDR3 sequences, roughly 54% of them detected only once. In total, the top ten clones hold 20% to 30% of the sample.

From cysteine to phenylalanine, the CDR3 is 14 amino acids long. CDR3 DNA only is kept here, 42 bases in frame from base 1. CDR1 SEHNR and CDR2 FQNEAQ were looked up in the germline V gene (reference sequence). V lost 8 bases and J lost 3 bases, and the count of bases not matched to a germline gene is 7. This clonotype was sampled from a human donor in good health. Sequencing used peripheral blood. The chain uses TRBV7-9 and TRBJ1-5; TRBD1 fits 7 bases in the junction. The DNA sequence is as follows: TGTGCCAGCGCACCGGGACAGTTCAATCAGCCCCAGCATTTT. Its product reads: CASAPGQFNQPQHF.